These 17 T cell receptor beta chains were all obtained from the same sample, sequenced in a study of control samples from healthy donors and cancer patients. Repertoires were generated with immunoSEQ multiplex PCR, while TCRdb's copy carries only in-frame clones and drops some. The sample lists 180,000 or so clones, roughly 95% seen once, with roughly 4% in the top ten. Sequenced: blood. Every receptor here comes from a woman in her sixties or seventies in good health.

The chain uses TRBV5-4 and TRBJ1-2; TRBD1 aligns across 7 bases. V lost 1 base, J lost 4 bases, and 7 bases stayed unmatched. CDR1 and CDR2 from the germline V gene are SGHNT and YYREEE (reference sequence). CDR3 size: 15 residues. The CDR3 DNA reads as TGTGCCAGCAGCTTGTTGGGTACAGGGGTCTATGGCTACACCTTC. It codes for CASSLLGTGVYGYTF.

The chain carries TRBV29-1 and TRBJ2-7; D possibly matches TRBD1 or TRBD2 (5 bases each). Germline CDR1 is SQVTM and CDR2 is ANQGSEA. V was clipped by 1 base and J by 5 bases, with 12 bases between them. The CDR3 loop spans 13 amino acids. For the CDR3, the DNA is TGCAGCGTTGAAGGAGGGACCCTCGACGAGCAGTACTTC. It yields the protein CSVEGGTLDEQYF.

V gene TRBV4-1 combines with J gene TRBJ1-2; TRBD1 might be the D (5 bases). This CDR3 is built from 14 residues. Germline loops: CDR1 MGHRA, CDR2 YSYEKL. Trimming pared 3 bases from V and 4 bases from J, leaving 12 bases between. The CDR3 loop reads CASSHFMGGYGYTF. In DNA form, the CDR3 reads TGCGCCAGCAGCCACTTTATGGGGGGCTATGGCTACACCTTC.

This clone was seen only once. The rearrangement links TRBV11-2 to TRBJ2-1; D assignment may be TRBD1 or TRBD2 (5 bases each). V was trimmed by 1 base and J by 9 bases, leaving 16 bases between them. The CDR3 is 15 residues long. The germline CDR1 and CDR2 sequences are SGHAT and FQNNGV. CDR3: CASSLGEGPTAEQFF. CDR3 bases: TGTGCCAGCAGCTTAGGAGAGGGGCCTACCGCTGAGCAGTTCTTC.

V is TRBV5-5 and J is TRBJ1-1; 7 bases map to TRBD1. The CDR3 consists of 15 residues. Germline V CDR1 and CDR2: SGHKS, YYEKEE (reference sequence). The J segment lost 1 base and the V segment lost 3 bases, leaving 6 bases of the junction unmatched. The CDR3 DNA reads as TGTGCCAGCAGCTCGACGGGACAGAGGAACACTGAAGCTTTCTTT. Translating gives CASSSTGQRNTEAFF.

V is TRBV21-1 and J is TRBJ1-5; the table's D call TRBD1 went unverified against the DNA. TRBV21-1 is a known pseudogene. The CDR3 has 21 residues. The CDR3 sequence: CASSKRRQGVVIPHSNQPQHF. The CDR3 bases are TGTGCCAGCAGCAAACGGAGGCAGGGGGTTGTTATCCCCCATAGCAATCAGCCCCAGCATTTT.

CDR3 sequence: CASSISGGSTEAFF. The CDR3 DNA sequence: TGTGCCAGTAGTATTTCGGGGGGGAGCACTGAAGCTTTCTTT. This chain connects TRBV19 to TRBJ1-1, with D maybe TRBD1 (5 bases). CDR1 and CDR2 from the germline V gene are LNHDA and SQIVND (reference sequence). The CDR3 covers 14 residues. V was pared by 3 bases and J by 4 bases, with 12 bases between.

J is TRBJ1-1 and V is TRBV3-1 (or the pseudogene TRBV3-2); D remains unclear. The germline gives CDR1 LGHDT, CDR2 YNNKEL (reference sequence). Trimming removed 0 bases from V and 11 bases from J, with 13 bases in between. CDR3 size: 13 residues. CDR3 sequence: CASSQDRRAVAFF. The CDR3, as DNA: TGTGCCAGCAGCCAAGATCGTCGGGCGGTTGCTTTCTTT.

V gene TRBV4-1 combines with J gene TRBJ2-1; D is uncertain. The V end lost 3 bases, the J end lost 8 bases, and 5 bases lay between the germline ends. CDR3 length: 11 amino acids. Germline V gene lookup returns CDR1 MGHRA and CDR2 YSYEKL. CDR3: CASSQFYEQFF. The CDR3 nucleotides are TGCGCCAGCAGCCAGTTCTATGAGCAGTTCTTC.

V usage is TRBV18 and J usage is TRBJ2-1; 7 bases are shared with TRBD1. V trimming: 4 bases; J trimming: 5 bases; junction bases outside the gene matches: 8. This CDR3 is 15 amino acids long. In germline, CDR1 is KGHSH, CDR2 LQKENI. CDR3 coding DNA: TGTGCCAGCTCACTGACAGAGGGGGCCCACAATGAGCAGTTCTTC. Translated, it gives CASSLTEGAHNEQFF.

The chain carries TRBV19 and TRBJ1-1, with unresolved D. The CDR3 length is 14 residues. Germline CDR1 LNHDA, CDR2 SQIVND (reference sequence). Trimming shortened V by 6 bases and J by 1 base, and 12 bases separated the two germline ends. CDR3 sequence: CASSLEDGNTEAFF. The CDR3 bases are TGTGCCAGTAGCCTCGAGGACGGGAACACTGAAGCTTTCTTT. Full variable domain (missing parts from reference TRBV19 and TRBJ1-1): DGGITQSPKYLFRKEGQNVTLSCEQNLNHDAMYWYRQDPGQGLRLIYYSQIVNDFQKGDIAEGYSVSREKKESFPLTVTSAQKNPTAFYLCASSLEDGNTEAFFGQGTRLTVV.

The rearrangement joins TRBV7-9 to TRBJ2-7; 9 bases agree with TRBD1. This CDR3 comprises 15 residues. Germline assignment: CDR1 SEHNR and CDR2 FQNEAQ (reference sequence). Trimming took 0 bases from V and 3 from J; bases not matched to a gene: 3. The CDR3 DNA sequence: TGTGCCAGCAGCTTAGCGTGGACAGGGGACTACGAGCAGTACTTC. It specifies CASSLAWTGDYEQYF. Using reference TRBV7-9 and TRBJ2-7 for the parts outside the CDR3, the full variable domain is DTGVSQNPRHKITKRGQNVTFRCDPISEHNRLYWYRQTLGQGPEFLTYFQNEAQLEKSRLLSDRFSAERPKGSFSTLEIQRTEQGDSAMYLCASSLAWTGDYEQYFGPGTRLTVT.

The chain links TRBV5-4 to TRBJ1-1; 8 nucleotides match TRBD1. The CDR3 is 15 amino acids. Germline CDR1 SGHNT, CDR2 YYREEE (reference sequence). Unmatched junction bases numbered 3, after V lost 2 bases and J lost 0 bases. CDR3 coding DNA: TGTGCCAGCAGCTTTAGACAGGGGTTGAACACTGAAGCTTTCTTT. Protein: CASSFRQGLNTEAFF.

This clone was seen a few times. This rearrangement joins TRBV7-8 to TRBJ1-5, with D possibly being TRBD1 (6 bases). The CDR3 consists of 14 residues. V shed 5 bases and J shed 2 bases, with 10 bases lying between them. CDR1 is SGHVS and CDR2 is FQNEAQ in the germline V gene. Written as DNA, the CDR3 is TGTGCCAGCAGCATATCAGGGGGCAATCAGCCCCAGCATTTT. Its protein is CASSISGGNQPQHF. The whole variable domain, remainder taken from reference TRBV7-8 and TRBJ1-5, is GAGVSQSPRYKVAKRGQDVALRCDPISGHVSLFWYQQALGQGPEFLTYFQNEAQLDKSGLPSDRFFAERPEGSVSTLKIQRTQQEDSAVYLCASSISGGNQPQHFGDGTRLSIL.

The chain couples TRBV5-4 to TRBJ2-5, with 10 bases lining up with TRBD2. Germline V gene sequence: CDR1 SGHNT, CDR2 YYREEE (reference sequence). Trimming removed 1 base from V and 1 base from J; junction bases left unmatched: 7. This CDR3 comprises 17 residues. The CDR3 sequence: CASSLYLAGVVQETQYF. The CDR3 coding sequence is TGTGCCAGCAGCTTGTATCTAGCGGGGGTCGTCCAAGAGACCCAGTACTTC.

The chain links TRBV20-1 to TRBJ1-5; D not certain. Between the trimmed V and J ends, which lost 3 bases and 3 bases, there was a span of 9 bases. Germline lookup yields CDR1 DFQATT and CDR2 SNEGSKA (reference sequence). The CDR3 extends over 13 amino acids. The CDR3 loop reads CSASRTYNQPQHF. In nucleotides, the CDR3 is TGCAGTGCTAGTCGCACCTACAATCAGCCCCAGCATTTT.

The chain combines TRBV7-2 with TRBJ1-1; the match to TRBD1 covers 8 bases. With 2 bases clipped from V and 2 bases from J, the junction kept 7 bases outside the gene matches. The CDR3 extends over 16 amino acids. Germline V CDR1 and CDR2: SGHTA, FQGNSA. CDR3 sequence reads: CASSLMQGAANTEAFF. CDR3 coding DNA: TGTGCCAGCAGCTTAATGCAGGGGGCGGCCAACACTGAAGCTTTCTTT.